This TCR beta chain was identified during a study of immune evolution from preneoplasia to lung adenocarcinoma. Findings of the study overall: Highest clonality occurred in KRAS-mutant, not EGFR-mutant or double wild-type, nodules. Normal lung had the highest top T cell clone frequencies.

Using immunoSEQ multiplex PCR, the repertoire was profiled, and TCRdb retains in-frame clones only, with some absent. The sample includes 6,000 to 8,000 clones, around 70% seen only once; the top ten take 10% to 14%. V was clipped by 1 base and J by 5 bases; unmatched bases: 6. This CDR3 is 15 amino acids long. The V gene's germline CDR1 is LNHDA and CDR2 SQIVND (reference sequence). To note about this clone: Its antigen remains unknown.

This receptor was identified in a donor at least 70 years old with lung adenocarcinoma. Some clones in this sample may be carry-over from other donors' samples. The chain has TRBV19 and TRBJ2-5; 8 bases line up with TRBD2. Sequenced: FFPE lung adenocarcinoma in situ tissue. The CDR3 DNA sequence: TGTGCCAGTAGTATAGCTCGGGGGGGAACGGAGACCCAGTACTTC. The encoded protein is CASSIARGGTETQYF.